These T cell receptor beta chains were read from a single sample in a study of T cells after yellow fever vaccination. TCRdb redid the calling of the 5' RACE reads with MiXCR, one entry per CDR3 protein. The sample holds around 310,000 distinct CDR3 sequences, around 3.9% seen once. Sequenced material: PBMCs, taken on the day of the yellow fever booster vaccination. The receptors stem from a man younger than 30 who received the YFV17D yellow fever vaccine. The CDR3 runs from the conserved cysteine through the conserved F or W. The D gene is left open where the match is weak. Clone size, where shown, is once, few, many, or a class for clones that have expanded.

cdr3_nt: TGTGCCAGCAGCGTAGGTGAGCAGTTCTTC; cdr3_aa: CASSVGEQFF; v_call: TRBV9; d_call: .; j_call: TRBJ2-1; clone_size: many
cdr3_nt: TGTGCCAGTGAGCGGGGGGGAGGTACAGATACGCAGTATTTT; cdr3_aa: CASERGGGTDTQYF; v_call: TRBV12-3/TRBV12-4; d_call: TRBD2; j_call: TRBJ2-3; clone_size: many
cdr3_nt: TGTGCCAGCAGTTTTGCGGGGCCGCTGGTGAGGCCCCAGCATTTT; cdr3_aa: CASSFAGPLVRPQHF; v_call: TRBV12-3/TRBV12-4; d_call: .; j_call: TRBJ1-5; clone_size: .
cdr3_nt: TGTGCCAGCAGTCCCGTGACAGGGGTAGAGACCCAGTACTTC; cdr3_aa: CASSPVTGVETQYF; v_call: TRBV7-8; d_call: TRBD1; j_call: TRBJ2-5; clone_size: .
cdr3_nt: TGCGCCAGCAGCCTAACTAGTTCAGTGGGCAAGGGGCTGGCAGAAGCTTTCTTT; cdr3_aa: CASSLTSSVGKGLAEAFF; v_call: TRBV5-1; d_call: .; j_call: TRBJ1-1; clone_size: many
cdr3_nt: TGTGCCAGCAGCTTAGCAGAGGGGGTTTCACCCCTCCACTTT; cdr3_aa: CASSLAEGVSPLHF; v_call: TRBV7-8; d_call: .; j_call: TRBJ1-6; clone_size: many
cdr3_nt: TGTGCCAGCAGCCCCTTTACGACAAATTCACCCCTCCACTTT; cdr3_aa: CASSPFTTNSPLHF; v_call: TRBV12-3/TRBV12-4; d_call: .; j_call: TRBJ1-6; clone_size: .
cdr3_nt: TGCAGTGCTTCTGATTGGGATACGCAGTATTTT; cdr3_aa: CSASDWDTQYF; v_call: TRBV20-1; d_call: .; j_call: TRBJ2-3; clone_size: few
cdr3_nt: TGTGCCAGCAGGCTAGCGGGGGGACCTTACGAGCAGTACTTC; cdr3_aa: CASRLAGGPYEQYF; v_call: TRBV12-3/TRBV12-4; d_call: TRBD2; j_call: TRBJ2-7; clone_size: .
cdr3_nt: TGCAGTGCTAGAGAGACTAGCGGGGGGACCTACGAGCAGTACTTC; cdr3_aa: CSARETSGGTYEQYF; v_call: TRBV20-1; d_call: TRBD2; j_call: TRBJ2-7; clone_size: few
cdr3_nt: TGTGCCAGCTCACCTTCGGGACTTACCCCGGGGGCGCAGTATTTT; cdr3_aa: CASSPSGLTPGAQYF; v_call: TRBV18; d_call: .; j_call: TRBJ2-3; clone_size: many
cdr3_nt: TGTGCCAGTACTATAGGGGGGGGTGAGCTGTTTTTT; cdr3_aa: CASTIGGGELFF; v_call: TRBV12-3/TRBV12-4; d_call: .; j_call: TRBJ2-2; clone_size: many
cdr3_nt: TGTGCCAGCAGCTTAAGGCGGAACACAGATACGCAGTATTTT; cdr3_aa: CASSLRRNTDTQYF; v_call: TRBV7-2; d_call: .; j_call: TRBJ2-3; clone_size: many
cdr3_nt: TGTGCCAGCAGCGTAGGAAACCCGGGACAGGGGTTGGGACTGCAGTTCTTC; cdr3_aa: CASSVGNPGQGLGLQFF; v_call: TRBV9; d_call: TRBD1; j_call: TRBJ2-1; clone_size: few
cdr3_nt: TGTGCCAGCAGTTATAGCCCTAGCGGGGCCGAGACCCAGTACTTC; cdr3_aa: CASSYSPSGAETQYF; v_call: TRBV6-5; d_call: TRBD2; j_call: TRBJ2-5; clone_size: many
cdr3_nt: TGCGCCAGCAGTCTGCTAGTATTAGGCACAGATACGCAGTATTTT; cdr3_aa: CASSLLVLGTDTQYF; v_call: TRBV5-1; d_call: .; j_call: TRBJ2-3; clone_size: few
cdr3_nt: TGTGCCACCAGCAGAGGCAGGGTAGACACCGGGGAGCTGTTTTTT; cdr3_aa: CATSRGRVDTGELFF; v_call: TRBV15; d_call: .; j_call: TRBJ2-2; clone_size: few
cdr3_nt: TGTGCCACCTCAGGGGGGGACATTCAGTACTTC; cdr3_aa: CATSGGDIQYF; v_call: TRBV27; d_call: .; j_call: TRBJ2-4; clone_size: few
cdr3_nt: TGTGCCATAGGCCACCACACCGGGGAGCTGTTTTTT; cdr3_aa: CAIGHHTGELFF; v_call: TRBV7-7; d_call: .; j_call: TRBJ2-2; clone_size: .
cdr3_nt: TGTGCCAGCCAGGTCTCGGAGTCCGGGGGCTACGAGCAGTACTTC; cdr3_aa: CASQVSESGGYEQYF; v_call: TRBV7-8; d_call: .; j_call: TRBJ2-7; clone_size: few
cdr3_nt: TGTGCCAGCAAACCACAGGGAGGGGACTATGGCTACACCTTC; cdr3_aa: CASKPQGGDYGYTF; v_call: TRBV19; d_call: .; j_call: TRBJ1-2; clone_size: few
cdr3_nt: TGCAGTGTGCAGGGAAACTATGGCTACACCTTC; cdr3_aa: CSVQGNYGYTF; v_call: TRBV20-1; d_call: .; j_call: TRBJ1-2; clone_size: few
cdr3_nt: TGCAGTGCACTGACACAGTTTCTTGTGAATACGCAGTATTTT; cdr3_aa: CSALTQFLVNTQYF; v_call: TRBV20-1; d_call: .; j_call: TRBJ2-3; clone_size: few
cdr3_nt: TGTGCCAGCAGCTTCTCACCCGGGACAGCCACCTACGAGCAGTACTTC; cdr3_aa: CASSFSPGTATYEQYF; v_call: TRBV7-2; d_call: TRBD1; j_call: TRBJ2-7; clone_size: few
cdr3_nt: TGCGCCAGCAGCCAAGTCGCGGGGGGGCCTGGTACGCAGTATTTT; cdr3_aa: CASSQVAGGPGTQYF; v_call: TRBV4-1; d_call: TRBD2; j_call: TRBJ2-3; clone_size: .
cdr3_nt: TGTGCCAGCAGCATCCGGACTAGCGGGGGTAGCAATGAGCAGTTCTTC; cdr3_aa: CASSIRTSGGSNEQFF; v_call: TRBV9; d_call: TRBD2; j_call: TRBJ2-1; clone_size: many
cdr3_nt: TGTGCCAGCAGCCAAGTCGGAGGGGGGCCTAACACCGGGGAGCTGTTTTTT; cdr3_aa: CASSQVGGGPNTGELFF; v_call: TRBV4-2; d_call: .; j_call: TRBJ2-2; clone_size: many
cdr3_nt: TGTGCCAGCAGCGTAGGATACAGCGGGGGGCAAGAGACCCAGTACTTC; cdr3_aa: CASSVGYSGGQETQYF; v_call: TRBV9; d_call: TRBD2; j_call: TRBJ2-5; clone_size: many
cdr3_nt: TGCGCCAGCAAGGTTCCTGCTAGCGGAAACACCGGGGAGCTGTTTTTT; cdr3_aa: CASKVPASGNTGELFF; v_call: TRBV10-2; d_call: TRBD2; j_call: TRBJ2-2; clone_size: many
cdr3_nt: TGTGCCAGCAGCTTGCGTTCAGGGCATAGCACAGATACGCAGTATTTT; cdr3_aa: CASSLRSGHSTDTQYF; v_call: TRBV5-6; d_call: .; j_call: TRBJ2-3; clone_size: few
cdr3_nt: TGTGCCAGCAGCTCCCCGGGACAGGGTCAGGAAAACATTCAGTACTTC; cdr3_aa: CASSSPGQGQENIQYF; v_call: TRBV7-2; d_call: TRBD1; j_call: TRBJ2-4; clone_size: many
cdr3_nt: TGCAGCGCCCAGGACCCTAATCAGCCCCAGCATTTT; cdr3_aa: CSAQDPNQPQHF; v_call: TRBV29-1; d_call: .; j_call: TRBJ1-5; clone_size: many
cdr3_nt: TGTGCCAGCAGCTCTCTAACCGGACAGGGAGCATGGTATGGCTACACCTTC; cdr3_aa: CASSSLTGQGAWYGYTF; v_call: TRBV7-2; d_call: TRBD1; j_call: TRBJ1-2; clone_size: many
cdr3_nt: TGTGCCAGCAGTTACAGGCTAGATTCGTACGAGCAGTACTTC; cdr3_aa: CASSYRLDSYEQYF; v_call: TRBV27; d_call: .; j_call: TRBJ2-7; clone_size: .
cdr3_nt: TGTGCCAGCAGCCCTCATGACCGGGGCGGCACAGATACGCAGTATTTT; cdr3_aa: CASSPHDRGGTDTQYF; v_call: TRBV4-2; d_call: .; j_call: TRBJ2-3; clone_size: many
cdr3_nt: TGTGCCAGCAGTGAGGAGACCCAGTACTTC; cdr3_aa: CASSEETQYF; v_call: TRBV2; d_call: .; j_call: TRBJ2-5; clone_size: many
cdr3_nt: TGTGCCAGCAGCTTAGGGGGCCCGGGACAGGGGGCGAGTGAGCAGTTCTTC; cdr3_aa: CASSLGGPGQGASEQFF; v_call: TRBV7-2; d_call: TRBD1; j_call: TRBJ2-1; clone_size: .
cdr3_nt: TGTGCCAGCTCACGGACAGCGGGGACTGAAGCTTTCTTT; cdr3_aa: CASSRTAGTEAFF; v_call: TRBV18; d_call: .; j_call: TRBJ1-1; clone_size: .
cdr3_nt: TGTGCCAGCAGTTATCTAGCGGGGGGGCCGGGGACCCAGTACTTC; cdr3_aa: CASSYLAGGPGTQYF; v_call: TRBV6-6; d_call: TRBD2; j_call: TRBJ2-5; clone_size: few
cdr3_nt: TGCAGTGCCAAGGTACTAGCGGGGGCCAGTTCCTACAATGAGCAGTTCTTC; cdr3_aa: CSAKVLAGASSYNEQFF; v_call: TRBV20-1; d_call: TRBD2; j_call: TRBJ2-1; clone_size: many
cdr3_nt: TGTGCCAGCAGCTTAGGATTGACTCACCAAGAGACCCAGTACTTC; cdr3_aa: CASSLGLTHQETQYF; v_call: TRBV7-7; d_call: .; j_call: TRBJ2-5; clone_size: many
cdr3_nt: TGTGCCAGCGAGACACAGGAAGAGCTTGGCTACACCTTC; cdr3_aa: CASETQEELGYTF; v_call: TRBV2; d_call: .; j_call: TRBJ1-2; clone_size: many
cdr3_nt: TGTGCCAGCCGTCGAGTGTCTGGAAACACCATATATTTT; cdr3_aa: CASRRVSGNTIYF; v_call: TRBV6-5; d_call: .; j_call: TRBJ1-3; clone_size: many
cdr3_nt: TGCGCCAGCAGCCCAGGGACTAGCGGGGGGATCCGGGAGACCCAGTACTTC; cdr3_aa: CASSPGTSGGIRETQYF; v_call: TRBV5-1; d_call: TRBD2; j_call: TRBJ2-5; clone_size: .
cdr3_nt: TGTGCCAGCTCACTCTTTCCCGGGACCGGGGAGCTGTTTTTT; cdr3_aa: CASSLFPGTGELFF; v_call: TRBV18; d_call: .; j_call: TRBJ2-2; clone_size: .